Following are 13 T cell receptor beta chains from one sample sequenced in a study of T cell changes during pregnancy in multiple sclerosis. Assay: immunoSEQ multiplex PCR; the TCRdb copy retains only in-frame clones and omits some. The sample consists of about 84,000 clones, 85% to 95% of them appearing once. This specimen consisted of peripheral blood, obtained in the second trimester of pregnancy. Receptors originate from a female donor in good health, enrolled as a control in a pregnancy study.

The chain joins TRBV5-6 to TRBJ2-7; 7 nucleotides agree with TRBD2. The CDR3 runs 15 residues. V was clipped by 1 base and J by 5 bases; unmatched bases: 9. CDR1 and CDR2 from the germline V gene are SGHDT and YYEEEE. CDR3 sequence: CASSLSGGSPHEQYF. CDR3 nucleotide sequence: TGTGCCAGCAGCTTGAGTGGCGGGAGTCCCCACGAGCAGTACTTC.

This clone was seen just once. CDR3 coding DNA: TGTGCCAGCAGAGGGACAGGGAGTAACTATGGCTACACCTTC. It specifies CASRGTGSNYGYTF. This chain uses TRBV25-1 with TRBJ1-2; TRBD1 matches at 9 bases. CDR1 and CDR2 from the germline V gene are MGHDK and SYGVNS. This CDR3 has 14 amino acids. Trimming removed 6 bases from V and 1 base from J; junction bases left unmatched: 3.

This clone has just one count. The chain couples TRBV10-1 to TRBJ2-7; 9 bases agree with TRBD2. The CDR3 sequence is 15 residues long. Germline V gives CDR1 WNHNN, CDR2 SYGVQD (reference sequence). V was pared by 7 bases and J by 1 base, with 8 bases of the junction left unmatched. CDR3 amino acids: CASNEGTSRSYEQYF. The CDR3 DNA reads TGCGCCAGCAATGAAGGGACTAGCCGATCCTACGAGCAGTACTTC.

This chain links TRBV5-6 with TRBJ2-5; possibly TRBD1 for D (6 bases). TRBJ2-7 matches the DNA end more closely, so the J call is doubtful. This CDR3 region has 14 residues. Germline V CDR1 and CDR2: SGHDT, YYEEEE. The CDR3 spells CASSLGSRGHEQYF. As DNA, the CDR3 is TGTGCCAGCAGCTTGGGGAGCAGGGGCCACGAGCAGTACTTC.

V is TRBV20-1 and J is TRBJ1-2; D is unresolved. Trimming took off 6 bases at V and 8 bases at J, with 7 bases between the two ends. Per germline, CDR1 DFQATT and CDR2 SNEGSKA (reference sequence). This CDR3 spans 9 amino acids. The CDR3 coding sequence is TGCAGTGCCCCCTCCGGCTACACCTTC. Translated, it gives CSAPSGYTF.

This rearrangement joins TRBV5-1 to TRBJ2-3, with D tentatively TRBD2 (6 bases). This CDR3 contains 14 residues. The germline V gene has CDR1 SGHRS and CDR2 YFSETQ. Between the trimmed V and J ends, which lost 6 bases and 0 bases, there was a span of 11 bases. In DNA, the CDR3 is TGCGCCAGCACAGTCAGCGGGAGCACAGATACGCAGTATTTT. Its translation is CASTVSGSTDTQYF.

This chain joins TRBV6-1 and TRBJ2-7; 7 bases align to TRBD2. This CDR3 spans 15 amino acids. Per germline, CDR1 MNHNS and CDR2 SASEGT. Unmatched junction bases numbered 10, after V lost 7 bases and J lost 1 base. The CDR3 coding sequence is TGTGCCAGCACGGGCCGTGGCGGGAGATCCTACGAGCAGTACTTC. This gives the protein CASTGRGGRSYEQYF.

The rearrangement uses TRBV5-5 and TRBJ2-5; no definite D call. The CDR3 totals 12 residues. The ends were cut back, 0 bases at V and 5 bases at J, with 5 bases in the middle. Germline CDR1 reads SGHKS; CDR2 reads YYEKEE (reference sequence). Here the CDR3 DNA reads TGTGCCAGCAGCTTGGACGGGGAGACCCAGTACTTC. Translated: CASSLDGETQYF.

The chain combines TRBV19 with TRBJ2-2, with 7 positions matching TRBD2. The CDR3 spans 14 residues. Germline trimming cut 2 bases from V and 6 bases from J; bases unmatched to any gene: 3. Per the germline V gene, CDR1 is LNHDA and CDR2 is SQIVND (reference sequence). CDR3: CASSIRGEAGELFF. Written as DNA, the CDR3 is TGTGCCAGTAGTATACGGGGGGAGGCCGGGGAGCTGTTTTTT.

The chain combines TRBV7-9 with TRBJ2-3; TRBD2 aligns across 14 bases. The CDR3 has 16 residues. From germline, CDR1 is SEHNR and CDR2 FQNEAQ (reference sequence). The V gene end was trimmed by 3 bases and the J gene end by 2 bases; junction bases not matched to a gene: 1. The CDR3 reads CASSLTSGRATDTQYF. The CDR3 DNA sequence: TGTGCCAGCAGCTTGACTAGCGGGAGGGCCACAGATACGCAGTATTTT.

For the CDR3, the DNA is TGTGCCATCAGTGATAATAGCCAAGAGACCCAGTACTTC. It yields the protein CAISDNSQETQYF. The chain recombines TRBV10-3 with TRBJ2-5; D not resolved. The V gene's germline CDR1 is ENHRY and CDR2 SYGVKD. The V end was cut by 3 bases, the J end by 1 base, with 6 bases between. There are 13 residues in the CDR3.

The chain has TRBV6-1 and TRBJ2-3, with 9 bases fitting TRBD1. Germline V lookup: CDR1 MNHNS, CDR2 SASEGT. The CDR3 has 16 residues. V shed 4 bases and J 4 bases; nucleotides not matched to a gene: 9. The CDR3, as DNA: TGTGCCAGCAGTGCGAATTACAGGGACAGGGCAGATACGCAGTATTTT. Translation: CASSANYRDRADTQYF.

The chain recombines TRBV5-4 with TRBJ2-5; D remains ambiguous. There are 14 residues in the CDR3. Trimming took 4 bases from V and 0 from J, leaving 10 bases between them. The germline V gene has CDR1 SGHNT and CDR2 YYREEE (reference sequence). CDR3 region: CASSGDLYQETQYF. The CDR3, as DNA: TGTGCCAGCAGCGGAGACTTGTACCAAGAGACCCAGTACTTC.